The 5 T cell receptor beta chains reported below all come from one sample, sequenced in a study of cytomegalovirus exposure and HLA in healthy donors. Primers for the PCR totalled 60 Vbeta and 13 Jbeta. The method was immunoSEQ multiplex PCR; TCRdb's version includes in-frame clones alone and lacks a portion of them. Counted here are around 100,000 clones, about 76% occurring once; the ten biggest clones make up around 5%. The specimen sequenced was PBMCs. Receptors originate from a young man in good health and CMV-seropositive.

The rearrangement links TRBV7-3 to TRBJ2-7; D possibly corresponds to TRBD2 (5 bases). The CDR3 consists of 15 residues. The germline V gene encodes CDR1 SGHTA and CDR2 FQGTGA. V shed 1 base and J shed 3 bases, with 13 bases lying between them. In nucleotides, the CDR3 is TGTGCCAGCAGCTTAAGATCTGGGGAGTACTACGAGCAGTACTTC. Translating it yields CASSLRSGEYYEQYF.

Only one count was recorded for this clone. This chain connects TRBV4-2 to TRBJ2-5; 8 bases map to TRBD1. The J call may be mistaken, given a closer DNA end match to TRBJ2-7. The CDR3 totals 13 residues. The germline V gene has CDR1 LGHNA and CDR2 YNFKEQ. This chain's CDR3 is CASSHRTGHEQYF. CDR3 DNA: TGTGCCAGCAGCCATAGGACAGGGCACGAGCAGTACTTC.

This clone was counted a few times. This sequence joins TRBV2 and TRBJ1-1; 12 bases are a match to TRBD1. The CDR3 totals 13 residues. Germline V lookup: CDR1 SNHLY, CDR2 FYNNEI. After removal of 6 bases from V and 5 bases from J, the junction contained 1 base not matched to a gene. CDR3 loop: CASRGQGATEAFF. CDR3 in DNA: TGTGCCAGCAGGGGACAGGGGGCTACTGAAGCTTTCTTT.

This clone was picked up one time. Written as DNA, the CDR3 is TGTGCCAGCAGCTTAACGGGGATGGCTTTCTTT. It translates to CASSLTGMAFF. The rearrangement uses TRBV11-2 and TRBJ1-1; D unclear. Trimming removed 2 bases from V and 11 bases from J, with 9 bases in between. Germline loops: CDR1 SGHAT, CDR2 FQNNGV. This CDR3 has 11 residues.

The chain uses TRBV28 and TRBJ1-5, with D possibly being TRBD1 (5 bases). Per the germline V gene, CDR1 is MDHEN and CDR2 is SYDVKM. This CDR3 spans 13 amino acids. Trimming took off 7 bases at V and 2 bases at J, with 9 bases between the two ends. The CDR3 region is CASTPRGNQPQHF. The CDR3 DNA follows: TGTGCCAGCACCCCCAGGGGCAATCAGCCCCAGCATTTT.